Sequencing of this TCR beta chain was carried out in a study of CD8+ T cells in alopecia areata. Study observations and caveats: Elevated clonality characterized lesional scalp relative to normal scalp, particularly in alopecia totalis/universalis. TCR sharing across patients was less clear than in mice, possibly HLA-related.

Comment on this clone: The antigen is undetermined.

cDNA serving as the sequencing template came from extracted, reverse transcribed RNA. Libraries were prepared by immunoSEQ multiplex PCR; TCRdb keeps only in-frame clonotypes and omits some of them. The table lists 140,000 to 150,000 clones, roughly 46% of them singletons. The CDR3 spans 11 residues. The germline V gene has CDR1 SQVTM and CDR2 ANQGSEA. V lost 7 bases and J 3 bases, leaving 9 bases between the germline ends. The receptor comes from a human donor with alopecia areata. V is TRBV29-1 and J is TRBJ1-2, with unresolved D. The sample consisted of CD4+ T cells sorted from blood, taken at week 0. The CDR3 DNA reads TGCAGCGCAGATAGGCACTATGGCTACACCTTC. Amino acids: CSADRHYGYTF.